One and the same sample provided the 28 T cell receptor beta chains below, sequenced in a study of shared clonotypes between healthy human individuals. CD45RO negativity and positive selection for CCR7 defined naive CD8 cells, a population that excluded terminally differentiated effector memory CD45RA+ cells. The repertoire was sequenced with immunoSEQ multiplex PCR; TCRdb's copy has only in-frame clones and lacks some. The data show around 2,000,000 clones, about 95% seen once. The source material was naive CD8+ T cells sorted from blood. The receptors derive from a young man in good health.

This clone was picked up a small number of times. The rearrangement joins TRBV7-3 to TRBJ1-5; D call uncertain. In germline, CDR1 is SGHTA, CDR2 FQGTGA. CDR3 size: 14 residues. Trimming removed 6 bases at V and 3 bases at J, with 12 bases between. The chain's CDR3 is CASSLTGSNQPQHF. CDR3 nucleotides: TGTGCCAGCAGTCTAACGGGCTCCAATCAGCCCCAGCATTTT.

The chain carries TRBV5-1 and TRBJ2-2, with 10 nucleotides matching TRBD2. The CDR3 covers 15 residues. The ends lost 4 bases at V and 3 bases at J; junction bases unmatched: 3. Per germline, CDR1 SGHRS and CDR2 YFSETQ. CDR3: CASSPGLADTGELFF. CDR3 nucleotide sequence: TGCGCCAGCAGCCCTGGACTAGCGGACACCGGGGAGCTGTTTTTT.

This clone was counted a single time. The chain couples TRBV7-9 to TRBJ2-4; the match to TRBD2 covers 10 bases. The V and J ends lost 8 bases and 0 bases, in that order; junction bases with no gene match: 7. The length of the CDR3 is 16 residues. Germline V gene data show CDR1 as SEHNR and CDR2 as FQNEAQ (reference sequence). The CDR3 here is CASETSGHLAKNIQYF. The DNA of the CDR3 is TGTGCCAGCGAGACTAGCGGGCATTTAGCCAAAAACATTCAGTACTTC.

The genes are TRBV15 and TRBJ2-5; 15 bases line up with TRBD2. CDR1 and CDR2 from the germline V gene are LNHNV and YYDKDF (reference sequence). The CDR3 covers 19 residues. Trimming cost V 5 bases and J 1 base; bases outside gene matches: 11. The CDR3 DNA sequence: TGTGCCACCAGCTCCTCTTACCCGGGACTAGCGGGGGGCCAAGAGACCCAGTACTTC. Its protein product is CATSSSYPGLAGGQETQYF.

The chain has TRBV5-6 and TRBJ2-1; 9 bases align to TRBD2. Looked up from germline, CDR1 is SGHDT and CDR2 is YYEEEE. The CDR3 length is 15 residues. V dropped 4 bases and J dropped 8; count of bases not matched to a gene: 10. In DNA, the CDR3 is TGTGCCAGCAGCCCCGGGACTAGCCAGGGGGATGAGCAGTTCTTC. It specifies CASSPGTSQGDEQFF.

The chain combines TRBV13 with TRBJ1-5; possibly TRBD1 for D (5 bases). Trimming removed 6 bases at V and 5 bases at J, with 11 bases between. Germline V gene lookup returns CDR1 PRHDT and CDR2 FYEKMQ (reference sequence). This CDR3 contains 13 residues. DNA of the CDR3: TGTGCCAGCAGTCAGGGAGGAGATCAGCCCCAGCATTTT. Translated, it gives CASSQGGDQPQHF.

The gene calls are TRBV2 and TRBJ2-7, with 8 bases aligning to TRBD2. Germline CDR1 and CDR2: SNHLY and FYNNEI. The CDR3 has 14 residues. The V gene end was trimmed by 6 bases and the J gene end by 0 bases; junction bases not matched to a gene: 4. Here the CDR3 DNA reads TGTGCCAGCAGGGGCGGGGGGCCCTCCTACGAGCAGTACTTC. It specifies CASRGGGPSYEQYF.

This rearrangement joins TRBV28 to TRBJ2-7, with TRBD1 as a possible D gene (5 bases). V was pared by 5 bases and J by 0 bases, with 11 bases between. Germline CDR1 MDHEN, CDR2 SYDVKM. This CDR3 has 14 residues. The CDR3 here is CASSLLDSSYEQYF. The DNA for the CDR3 is TGTGCCAGCAGTCTCCTAGACAGCTCCTACGAGCAGTACTTC.

The rearrangement joins TRBV9 to TRBJ2-3, with no clear D. Germline V gene data show CDR1 as SGDLS and CDR2 as YYNGEE. Trimming removed 6 bases from V and 3 bases from J, with 11 bases in between. The CDR3 is 13 residues long. The CDR3 reads CASMGPVTDTQYF. The CDR3 bases are TGTGCCAGCATGGGCCCGGTGACAGATACGCAGTATTTT.

To note about this clone: At the DNA level, this CDR3 is encoded by other sequences in the same sample as well. This chain uses TRBV7-9 with TRBJ2-1; D uncertain. V shed 3 bases and J shed 7 bases, with 4 bases lying between them. Looked up from germline, CDR1 is SEHNR and CDR2 is FQNEAQ (reference sequence). The CDR3 length is 11 residues. In nucleotides, the CDR3 is TGTGCCAGCAGCTTTCAGAATGAGCAGTTCTTC. The encoded protein is CASSFQNEQFF.

This CDR3 reads CASVSGTSGNEQFF. CDR3 bases: TGTGCCAGCGTCTCCGGGACTAGTGGTAATGAGCAGTTCTTC. The chain recombines TRBV7-9 with TRBJ2-1, with 8 bases aligning to TRBD2. The junction had 10 bases not matched to a gene; V was cut back by 8 bases and J by 7 bases. Germline CDR1 is SEHNR and CDR2 is FQNEAQ (reference sequence). The CDR3 runs to 14 residues.

V is TRBV7-9 and J is TRBJ2-1, with TRBD1 identical over 10 bases. Germline-derived CDR1 and CDR2 are SEHNR and FQNEAQ (reference sequence). This CDR3 has 16 residues. V lost 1 base, J lost 8 bases, and 8 bases stayed unmatched. Here the CDR3 reads CASSLGQGALLYEQFF. The CDR3 nucleotides read TGTGCCAGCAGCTTAGGACAGGGGGCTCTATTGTATGAGCAGTTCTTC.

The CDR3 reads CASSFSDRGEKLFF. CDR3 DNA: TGTGCCAGCAGCTTTTCGGACAGGGGTGAAAAACTGTTTTTT. The chain uses TRBV5-4 and TRBJ1-4; 9 positions match TRBD1. Germline V gives CDR1 SGHNT, CDR2 YYREEE (reference sequence). After removal of 2 bases from V and 7 bases from J, the junction contained 3 bases not matched to a gene. This CDR3 comprises 14 residues.

V is TRBV7-2 and J is TRBJ2-7; D is possibly TRBD2 (6 bases). Trimming cost V 5 bases and J 5 bases, with 16 bases left between them. The CDR3 is 14 residues long. Germline V gene data show CDR1 as SGHTA and CDR2 as FQGNSA. CDR3 in amino acids: CASSQAGFGNEQYF. The CDR3 DNA reads as TGTGCCAGCAGCCAGGCGGGGTTTGGCAACGAGCAGTACTTC.

J is TRBJ2-1 and V is TRBV14; D uncertain. There are 13 residues in the CDR3. The germline V gene has CDR1 SGHDN and CDR2 FVKESK. V was clipped by 0 bases and J by 8 bases, with 8 bases between them. CDR3 in DNA: TGTGCCAGCAGCCAAGAAAGGGTCGATGAGCAGTTCTTC. It codes for CASSQERVDEQFF. The full variable domain, rest sourced from reference TRBV14 and TRBJ2-1, is EAGVTQFPSHSVIEKGQTVTLRCDPISGHDNLYWYRRVMGKEIKFLLHFVKESKQDESGMPNNRFLAERTGGTYSTLKVQPAELEDSGVYFCASSQERVDEQFFGPGTRLTVL.

The gene calls are TRBV27 and TRBJ2-7; maybe TRBD1 (6 bases). This CDR3 contains 14 residues. From germline, CDR1 is MNHEY and CDR2 SMNVEV (reference sequence). V was trimmed by 4 bases and J by 2 bases, leaving 12 bases between them. This CDR3 is CASSSRGVPYEQYF. CDR3 in DNA: TGTGCCAGCAGTTCCAGGGGAGTCCCCTACGAGCAGTACTTC.

The gene calls are TRBV2 and TRBJ1-1; D not resolved. The CDR3 covers 14 residues. V was clipped by 8 bases and J by 4 bases, with 17 bases between them. Per the germline V gene, CDR1 is SNHLY and CDR2 is FYNNEI. The CDR3 loop is CASPNSLDGTEAFF. In DNA form, the CDR3 reads TGTGCCAGCCCGAACTCGTTGGATGGCACTGAAGCTTTCTTT.

CDR3 nucleotides: TGTGCCAGCAGCACCGGGACAGGGGGACCGAGTGAGCAGTTCTTC. Its translation: CASSTGTGGPSEQFF. The chain couples TRBV21-1 to TRBJ2-1; no check of the table's D call, TRBD1, against the DNA was made. TRBV21-1 is recorded as a pseudogene. CDR3 length equals 15 residues.

The chain couples TRBV4-1 to TRBJ2-7, with TRBD2 matching 9 bases. The CDR3 has 13 residues. Germline V CDR1 and CDR2: MGHRA, YSYEKL. Losses at the gene ends were 6 bases for V and 5 bases for J; bases not matched to a gene: 5. CDR3 residues: CASSMIAGDEQYF. The CDR3 bases are TGCGCCAGCAGTATGATAGCGGGAGACGAGCAGTACTTC.

The chain joins TRBV7-9 to TRBJ1-4; the D is unclear. CDR1 SEHNR and CDR2 FQNEAQ come from the germline V gene (reference sequence). The V end lost 0 bases, the J end lost 4 bases, and 12 bases lay between the germline ends. The CDR3 runs to 16 residues. CDR3 coding DNA: TGTGCCAGCAGCTTAGCGGGCGGTCAGGATAATGAAAAACTGTTTTTT. This encodes CASSLAGGQDNEKLFF.

This chain connects TRBV6-1 to TRBJ2-7, with 11 positions matching TRBD2. CDR3 size: 16 residues. V was clipped by 2 bases and J by 5 bases; unmatched bases: 8. Per germline, CDR1 MNHNS and CDR2 SASEGT. For the CDR3, the DNA is TGTGCCAGCAGTGAAATAATGGGACTAGCGGACCACGAGCAGTACTTC. Translating it yields CASSEIMGLADHEQYF.

This clone was found once. This chain links TRBV7-8 with TRBJ1-4, with 7 bases fitting TRBD1. Germline CDR1 reads SGHVS; CDR2 reads FQNEAQ. V lost 3 bases and J lost 8; bases outside the gene matches: 3. The CDR3 runs to 13 residues. CDR3 in amino acids: CASSFEGAEKLFF. CDR3 coding DNA: TGTGCCAGCAGCTTTGAGGGGGCGGAAAAACTGTTTTTT.

The V gene is TRBV10-3, the J gene TRBJ1-1; tentatively, D is TRBD1 (5 bases). The V end was cut by 0 bases, the J end by 0 bases, with 17 bases between. CDR1 and CDR2 from the germline V gene are ENHRY and SYGVKD. CDR3 size: 18 residues. The CDR3 sequence is CAISESTGWGDLNTEAFF. The CDR3, as DNA: TGTGCCATCAGTGAGTCAACGGGGTGGGGCGATCTGAACACTGAAGCTTTCTTT.

The CDR3 spells CASSWSGGAWNEQYF. The CDR3 nucleotides are TGTGCCAGCAGCTGGAGCGGGGGGGCCTGGAACGAGCAGTACTTC. This chain links TRBV13 with TRBJ2-7; 10 bases are shared with TRBD2. V lost 4 bases to trimming and J lost 5 bases; unmatched junction nucleotides: 8. The CDR3 has 15 amino acids. Germline CDR1 PRHDT, CDR2 FYEKMQ (reference sequence).

This clone showed up just once. This chain uses TRBV27 with TRBJ2-2; 7 nucleotides align to TRBD2. This CDR3 comprises 15 residues. V was clipped by 5 bases and J by 4 bases; unmatched bases: 7. Germline lookup yields CDR1 MNHEY and CDR2 SMNVEV (reference sequence). The CDR3 here is CASSDSGLGTGELFF. In DNA form, the CDR3 reads TGTGCCAGCAGTGATAGCGGGTTGGGCACCGGGGAGCTGTTTTTT.

V is TRBV27 and J is TRBJ2-1, with D tentatively TRBD2 (6 bases). This CDR3 comprises 16 residues. With 2 bases removed from V and 0 bases from J, the gap between germline ends came to 11 bases. The V gene's germline CDR1 is MNHEY and CDR2 SMNVEV (reference sequence). The CDR3 DNA sequence: TGTGCCAGCAGTTTACTAGCGATGGGCTCCTACAATGAGCAGTTCTTC. Translation: CASSLLAMGSYNEQFF.

V usage is TRBV4-3 and J usage is TRBJ2-7, with D uncertain. The V gene lost 0 bases and the J gene lost 4 bases, with 10 bases spanning the gap. The length of the CDR3 is 14 residues. CDR1 and CDR2 from the germline V gene are LGHNA and YSLEER. DNA of the CDR3: TGCGCCAGCAGCCAAGATAAAAGTGCTTACGAGCAGTACTTC. Protein sequence: CASSQDKSAYEQYF.

The CDR3 is CASRPPTGDTGELFF. The CDR3 coding sequence is TGTGCCAGCAGACCTCCTACAGGGGACACCGGGGAGCTGTTTTTT. This rearrangement joins TRBV7-9 to TRBJ2-2, with 7 bases lining up with TRBD1. The CDR3 totals 15 residues. Looked up from germline, CDR1 is SEHNR and CDR2 is FQNEAQ (reference sequence). Trimming took 6 bases from V and 3 from J; bases not matched to a gene: 7.